This record concerns one T cell receptor beta chain sequence. Its target is not known. Each CDR3 protein is one row after TCRdb ran MiXCR on the reads. The repertoire has 560,000 or so distinct CDR3 sequences, 15% to 20% of them found once; the top ten carry more than 20%. The sample is drawn from a study of T cell repertoires in cytomegalovirus infection. The study's findings and limits: HLA-C-restricted CMV-specific TCR beta clonotypes prevailed in the ex vivo response.

V dropped 0 bases and J dropped 5 bases, with 16 bases sitting between them. The CDR3 covers 16 residues. Germline lookup yields CDR1 MNHEY and CDR2 SVGAGI. The chain carries TRBV6-5 and TRBJ2-5, with D perhaps TRBD1 or TRBD2 (5 bases each). Input material: CD8+ T cells from PBMCs. The receptor comes from a human donor in good health (CMV status not recorded). Some clones in this sample may be carry-over from other donors' samples. For the CDR3, the DNA is TGTGCCAGCAGTTACTCTTGGGGAGTGGGGCCGGAGACCCAGTACTTC. Protein: CASSYSWGVGPETQYF.